Listed below are T cell receptor beta chains from one sample, sequenced in a study of OX40 agonist ivuxolimab in advanced cancers. TCRdb's table, derived via immunoSEQ multiplex PCR, lists solely in-frame clones and lacks some. This sample carries fewer than 65,000 clones, 85% to 90% of them seen once, and the ten largest clones take about 5%. The material sequenced was CD4+ or CD8+ T cells sorted from blood, taken in a trial of the OX40 agonist ivuxolimab. The receptors come from an adult with an advanced solid tumor such as melanoma, head and neck, liver or kidney cancer. Both conserved end residues are part of each CDR3. The order of the fields is J gene, CDR3 length, V gene, D gene, clone size, CDR3 DNA, CDR3 protein. D genes are given only for firm matches. Expanded clones get a size class; other rows say once, few or many, or leave the size out.

TRBJ2-3	16	TRBV9	TRBD1	once	TGTGCCAGCAGCGGAGGGGGCGCGGGTTACGCAGATACGCAGTATTTT	CASSGGGAGYADTQYF
TRBJ1-2	13	TRBV6-5	NA	NA	TGTGCCAGCAGTCAGGGAGGTCTTTGGAGCTACACCTTC	CASSQGGLWSYTF
TRBJ1-5	15	TRBV2	NA	NA	TGTGCCAGCAGTGGGCAAAGCCATAGCAATCAGCCCCAGCATTTT	CASSGQSHSNQPQHF
TRBJ1-2	11	TRBV20-1	NA	NA	TGCAGTGCTAGAGTGGTCTATGGCTACACCTTC	CSARVVYGYTF
TRBJ2-5	16	TRBV5-1	TRBD2	NA	TGCGCCAGCAGCCCCGGGACTAGCGTGGCCCAAGAGACCCAGTACTTC	CASSPGTSVAQETQYF
TRBJ2-7	14	TRBV5-5	TRBD1	NA	TGTGCCAGCAGCTTAGGACAGGGGGGCTACGAGCAGTACTTC	CASSLGQGGYEQYF
TRBJ1-1	14	TRBV7-2	NA	NA	TGTGCCAGCAGCTTGCGGGCGGGGAACACTGAAGCTTTCTTT	CASSLRAGNTEAFF
TRBJ2-5	18	TRBV7-3	NA	NA	TGTGCCAGCAGCTTAATGGGAGCCGGGACATTGTACCAAGAGACCCAGTACTTC	CASSLMGAGTLYQETQYF
TRBJ1-5	13	TRBV6-5	NA	NA	TGTGCCAGCAGTCTAGACAGCCATCAGCCCCAGCATTTT	CASSLDSHQPQHF
TRBJ2-1	14	TRBV18	TRBD2	NA	TGTGCCAGCTCACAACTAGCGGGAGACAGTGAGCAGTTCTTC	CASSQLAGDSEQFF
TRBJ2-3	14	TRBV7-3	NA	once	TGTGCCAGCAGCCCCCGTGGGGAGGCAGATACGCAGTATTTT	CASSPRGEADTQYF
TRBJ2-2	16	TRBV5-6	NA	NA	TGTGCCAGCAGCTTGGTGACAGGCGGGTACACCGGGGAGCTGTTTTTT	CASSLVTGGYTGELFF
TRBJ2-2	18	TRBV28	TRBD2	NA	TGTGCCAGCAGTTTAAACCCTCTCGGGGGACTAAACACCGGGGAGCTGTTTTTT	CASSLNPLGGLNTGELFF
TRBJ2-1	18	TRBV14	NA	NA	TGTGCCAGCAGCCCGGCAAGGTCGAGCGGTAGCTCCTACAATGAGCAGTTCTTC	CASSPARSSGSSYNEQFF
TRBJ1-3	13	TRBV7-9	NA	NA	TGTGCCAGCAGCCCGGACGGAGGAAACACCATATATTTT	CASSPDGGNTIYF
TRBJ2-7	14	TRBV4-2	TRBD2	NA	TGTGCCAGCAGCTTGACTAGCGGCTCCTACGAGCAGTACTTC	CASSLTSGSYEQYF
TRBJ2-7	13	TRBV28	NA	NA	TGTGCCAGCAGTTTAAAGGGGCCAGGCGAGCAGTACTTC	CASSLKGPGEQYF
TRBJ2-7	13	TRBV7-3	NA	NA	TGTGCCAGCAGCCTCGGGCGCTCTGGCGAGCAGTACTTC	CASSLGRSGEQYF
TRBJ2-3	12	TRBV5-1	NA	NA	TGCGCCAGCAGCTCGGACAGAGATACGCAGTATTTT	CASSSDRDTQYF
TRBJ1-5	14	TRBV7-2	NA	NA	TGTGCCAGCAGCTTAGGTCAGTACAATCAGCCCCAGCATTTT	CASSLGQYNQPQHF
TRBJ2-5	13	TRBV6-1	NA	NA	TGTGCCAGCAGTTATGACAGACAAGAGACCCAGTACTTC	CASSYDRQETQYF
TRBJ2-1	13	TRBV2	TRBD1	NA	TGTGCCAGCAGTGGACAGGGGAACAATGAGCAGTTCTTC	CASSGQGNNEQFF
TRBJ1-2	15	TRBV15	NA	once	TGTGCCACCAGCAGAGATCCGGGCAGCTACTATGGCTACACCTTC	CATSRDPGSYYGYTF
TRBJ1-3	17	TRBV2	TRBD1	NA	TGTGCCAGCAGTGACCCCGGGACAGCGGATTCTGGAAACACCATATATTTT	CASSDPGTADSGNTIYF
TRBJ2-3	16	TRBV18	TRBD2	NA	TGTGCCAGCTCAGGCCTCGGACTAGCGGGACCAGATACGCAGTATTTT	CASSGLGLAGPDTQYF
TRBJ1-5	11	TRBV19	NA	few	TGTGCCACGGGGAACAATCAGCCCCAGCATTTT	CATGNNQPQHF
TRBJ2-7	13	TRBV4-3	NA	NA	TGCGCCAGCAGCCAAGATAGATCGTACGAGCAGTACTTC	CASSQDRSYEQYF
TRBJ2-3	14	TRBV25-1	TRBD2	NA	TGTGCCAGCAGGCTAGCGGGTGCCTCAGATACGCAGTATTTT	CASRLAGASDTQYF
TRBJ1-1	17	TRBV7-3	NA	once	TGTGCCAGCAGCTTCGCCCGGGGGCGGGTTGGGAACACTGAAGCTTTCTTT	CASSFARGRVGNTEAFF
TRBJ2-7	14	TRBV6-5	NA	NA	TGTGCCAGCAGGTCGACAGTCCCCTCCTACGAGCAGTACTTC	CASRSTVPSYEQYF
TRBJ2-7	15	TRBV4-3	TRBD1	NA	TGCGCCAGCAGCCGCCGGGACAGGGGTTACGACGAGCAGTACTTC	CASSRRDRGYDEQYF
TRBJ2-1	12	TRBV29-1	NA	NA	TGCAGCGTTGAGAGAGACTACAATGAGCAGTTCTTC	CSVERDYNEQFF
TRBJ1-1	15	TRBV18	TRBD1	NA	TGTGCCAGCTCACAAGGGACAGGGCTGAACACTGAAGCTTTCTTT	CASSQGTGLNTEAFF
TRBJ2-7	14	TRBV7-8	TRBD2	once	TGTGCCAGCAGCCGGACTAGCGGGATCGGAGAGCAGTACTTC	CASSRTSGIGEQYF